The T cell receptor (beta chain) described here comes from a study of PD-1 blockade in classical Hodgkin lymphoma. Study-level points and caveats: There was a significant rise in CD4+ TCR diversity by C4D1, with no such rise for CD8+.

This clone was counted a few times. Antigen specificity is unknown. The CDR3 runs 15 residues. Per germline, CDR1 MNHEY and CDR2 SMNVEV (reference sequence). V gave up 6 bases and J gave up 4 bases, with 18 bases separating them. With no exception, relapse followed autologous stem cell transplantation in all patients, and brentuximab vedotin exposure varied. Sequenced by immunoSEQ multiplex PCR; TCRdb stores in-frame clones only, minus some. The table includes about 58,000 clones, around 89% detected once. This clonotype was sampled from a human donor with classical Hodgkin lymphoma. The chain has TRBV27 and TRBJ1-1; D is possibly TRBD1 (5 bases). Sequencing was performed on peripheral blood mononuclear cells (PBMCs), taken before the second cycle of nivolumab. The CDR3 region is CASRPFPGGGTEAFF. The CDR3 DNA follows: TGTGCCAGCAGGCCCTTTCCTGGGGGGGGCACTGAAGCTTTCTTT.